The present T cell receptor (beta chain) was sequenced within a study of blood T cells in healthy people across ages. Sample-barcoded 5' priming and a J-beta primer mix drove a second PCR of about 6 to 12 cycles. MiXCR was run by TCRdb on the 5' RACE reads, yielding one entry per CDR3 protein. The sample gives more than 600,000 distinct CDR3 sequences, about 25% of which show up once; 9.4% is in the top ten. This clonotype was counted only a few times. Per the germline V gene, CDR1 is MDHEN and CDR2 is SYDVKM. The CDR3 covers 16 residues. V was shortened by 2 bases and J by 0 bases, with 12 bases between the two germline ends. Another study also made use of these data, one on T cells of mothers and their children. This second report adds: RNA was extracted, and all of it went into cDNA synthesis at roughly 1.4 ug per 15 ul. The yield was over 9.5 million TCR beta CDR3 reads from each mother and some 3 million from each child.

This TCR was recovered from a boy between 10 and 17 years old in good health. Sample: blood. V and J are TRBV28 and TRBJ2-3; no firm D call. The CDR3 loop reads CASSLVRRASTDTQYF. The CDR3 coding sequence is TGTGCCAGCAGTTTAGTAAGGAGAGCTAGCACAGATACGCAGTATTTT.